Sequencing of this T cell receptor beta chain was carried out in a study of tissue T cells after allogeneic stem cell transplantation. V trimming: 4 bases; J trimming: 3 bases; junction bases outside the gene matches: 7. The CDR3 is made up of 16 amino acids. The V gene's germline CDR1 is LGHNA and CDR2 YNLKQL (reference sequence). Libraries were prepared by immunoSEQ multiplex PCR; TCRdb keeps only in-frame clonotypes and omits some of them. The data hold fewer than 20,000 clones, with 70% observed a single time. About this clone itself: The germline and genes are mouse ones. The observed sequence ends 1 residue before the CDR3 terminus, with the missing tail filled in from the germline J gene.

This TCR derives from a female BALB/c mouse in good health. The strain bears MHC haplotype H2-d. Sequenced sample: spleen. The V call is TRBV5, the J call TRBJ2-3, with 10 bases that match TRBD2. The sequenced part of the CDR3 DNA is TGTGCCAGCAGCCCGGGACTGGGGAGAGGGGCAGAAACGCTGTAT. It is translated as CASSPGLGRGAETLY. The complete CDR3 sequence is CASSPGLGRGAETLYF.